This T cell receptor (beta chain) was sequenced during a study of OX40 agonist ivuxolimab in advanced cancers. Sequenced by immunoSEQ multiplex PCR; TCRdb stores in-frame clones only, minus some. The profile shows about 14,000 clones, more than 75% of them singletons. Germline loops: CDR1 SEHNR, CDR2 FQNEAQ (reference sequence). This CDR3 comprises 13 residues. The V gene lost 4 bases and the J gene lost 4 bases, with 10 bases spanning the gap. Patients were ruled out by autoimmune disease history or systemic immunosuppression. By share, this clone counts as large. This receptor was obtained from an adult with an advanced solid tumor such as melanoma, head and neck, liver or kidney cancer. Specimen: CD4+ or CD8+ T cells sorted from blood, collected in a trial of the OX40 agonist ivuxolimab. This rearrangement joins TRBV7-9 to TRBJ1-2; perhaps TRBD1 as D (5 bases). Written as DNA, the CDR3 is TGTGCCAGCAGCTCGGGACCCCTCTATGGCTACACCTTC. Its translation: CASSSGPLYGYTF.